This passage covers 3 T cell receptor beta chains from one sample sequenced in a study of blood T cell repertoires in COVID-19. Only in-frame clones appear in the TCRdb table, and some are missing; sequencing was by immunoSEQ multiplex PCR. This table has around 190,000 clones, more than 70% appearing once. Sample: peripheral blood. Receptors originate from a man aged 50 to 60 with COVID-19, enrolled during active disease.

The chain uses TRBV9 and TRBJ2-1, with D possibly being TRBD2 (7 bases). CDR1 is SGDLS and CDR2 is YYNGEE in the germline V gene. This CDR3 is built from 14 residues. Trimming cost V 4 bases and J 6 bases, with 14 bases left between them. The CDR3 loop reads CASSPRGAGNEQFF. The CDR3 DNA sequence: TGTGCCAGCAGCCCTCGGGGGGCCGGCAATGAGCAGTTCTTC.

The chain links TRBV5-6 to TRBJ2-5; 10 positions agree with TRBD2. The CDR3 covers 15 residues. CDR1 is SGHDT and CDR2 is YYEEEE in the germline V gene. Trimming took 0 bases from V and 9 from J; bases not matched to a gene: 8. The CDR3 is CASSLDLAGVLAQYF. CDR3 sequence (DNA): TGTGCCAGCAGCTTGGACCTAGCGGGAGTCTTAGCCCAGTACTTC.

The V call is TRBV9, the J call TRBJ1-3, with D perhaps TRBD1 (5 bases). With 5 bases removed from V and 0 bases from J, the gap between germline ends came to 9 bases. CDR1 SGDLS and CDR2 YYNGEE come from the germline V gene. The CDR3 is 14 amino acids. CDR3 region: CASSDQGSGNTIYF. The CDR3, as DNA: TGTGCCAGCAGTGATCAGGGCTCTGGAAACACCATATATTTT.